The sequence of this T cell receptor beta chain was determined in a study of blood T cell repertoires in COVID-19. Whole-study context: Donors in the United States, Italy and Spain gave samples during acute or convalescent COVID-19. T cells, B-cell-depleted T cells, or PBMCs provided the cDNA or gDNA that served as material.

How the authors handled the data: Scientists estimated how many nucleated cells there were by amplifying reference gene primers. Only in-frame clones appear in the TCRdb table, and some are missing; sequencing was by immunoSEQ multiplex PCR. The V and J calls and the clone size are those of that table, but D and trimming were determined from the DNA. The sample includes 400,000 or so clones, around 86% of them seen just once. Per the germline V gene, CDR1 is SGHAT and CDR2 is FQNNGV. The CDR3 has 17 amino acids. V lost 1 base and J lost 6, with 20 bases in between. This TCR was recovered from a human donor in a cohort sampled during active COVID-19. The V and J genes are TRBV11-2 and TRBJ2-3, with D tentatively TRBD1 (6 bases). What was sequenced was peripheral blood. The CDR3 reads CASSLGGQGSFGDTQYF. CDR3 DNA: TGTGCCAGCAGCTTAGGAGGGCAGGGGAGTTTTGGGGATACGCAGTATTTT. Looking up the rest from reference TRBV11-2 and TRBJ2-3 gives the full variable domain: EAGVAQSPRYKIIEKRQSVAFWCNPISGHATLYWYQQILGQGPKLLIQFQNNGVVDDSQLPKDRFSAERLKGVDSTLKIQPAKLEDSAVYLCASSLGGQGSFGDTQYFGPGTRLTVL.